This TCR beta chain was obtained from a study of regulatory T cells in long-lasting Graves disease. Germline V gene data show CDR1 as SGHAT and CDR2 as FQNNGV. CDR3 length: 16 residues. Study results and caveats: Possibly, accuracy suffered from the small sample size.

Sample time point: persistent/refractory GD, antithyroid drugs over 5 years with positive TRAb. With RNA extracted from PBMCs as input, the TCR library was made. Graves' disease diagnoses used American Thyroid Association guidelines. For TCR beta, libraries came from iRepertoire HTBI primers and Arm-PCR of CDR3 regions. TCRdb re-analysed the multiplex PCR reads in MiXCR, keeping a single row per CDR3 protein. The repertoire holds 400,000 to 500,000 distinct CDR3 sequences, under 25% seen once, with 13% in the top ten. This clonotype showed up just a few times. The antigen is not known. A junction boundary mismatches the germline segment, possibly from a read error.

V is TRBV11-2 and J is TRBJ2-7, with D tentatively TRBD1 (6 bases). The TCR sequence derives from a female donor with Graves disease. This sample comprised peripheral blood mononuclear cells (PBMCs), obtained when the disease was refractory, from a patient treated with antithyroid drugs. CDR3 DNA sequence: TGTGCCAGCAGCTCAATCTACTCCCCAGGGGCCTACAAGCAGTACTTC. The encoded protein is CASSSIYSPGAYKQYF.